This T cell receptor (beta chain) was captured in a study of radiotherapy plus CTLA-4 blockade in lung cancer. The repertoire was sequenced with immunoSEQ multiplex PCR; TCRdb's copy has only in-frame clones and lacks some. The sample lists 25,000 to 35,000 clones, 70% to 90% occurring once. Notes on this clone: Its antigen is as yet unknown.

The CDR3 spans 14 residues. After removal of 1 base from V and 4 bases from J, the junction contained 2 bases not matched to a gene. CDR1 is SGHRS and CDR2 is YFSETQ in the germline V gene. Study results and limitations: Interferon-beta, together with early blood T cell clone dynamics, reportedly best predicted response. In blood, tumor-derived TCR clones expanded after radiotherapy plus ipilimumab.

Alongside CTLA-4 blockade with ipilimumab, patients with chemo-refractory metastatic non-small-cell lung cancer received focal radiation. The sample consisted of peripheral blood, taken from a patient treated with radiotherapy plus ipilimumab. This TCR was sampled from a human donor with non-small cell lung cancer that progressed on radiotherapy plus ipilimumab. The gene calls are TRBV5-1 and TRBJ1-1; TRBD1 agrees at 9 bases. Written as DNA, the CDR3 is TGCGCCAGCAGCTTGCAGGACAGGGGCACTGAAGCTTTCTTT. Its protein product is CASSLQDRGTEAFF.